The sequence of this TCR beta chain was determined in a study of blood T cell repertoires in COVID-19. This clone was detected only a few times. In the study's own analysis: Amplification of reference gene primers provided the estimated nucleated cell counts. This table comes from immunoSEQ multiplex PCR, and its TCRdb copy is limited to in-frame clones, with some not included. The V and J calls and the clone size are those of that table, but D and trimming were determined from the DNA. The sample has roughly 330,000 clones, approximately 90% seen once. Trimming removed 1 base from V and 7 bases from J, with 12 bases in between. The CDR3 is 14 residues long. Germline CDR1 reads SGHKS; CDR2 reads YYEKEE (reference sequence). Participants' own reports of clinical history determined their cohort assignment.

The clonotype comes from a woman aged 18-30 years who had recovered from COVID-19. Material: PBMCs or T cells enriched from blood (not recorded which). V usage is TRBV5-5 and J usage is TRBJ1-5; tentative D call: TRBD1 (6 bases). The CDR3 spells CASSLTRGAQPQHF. Written as DNA, the CDR3 is TGTGCCAGCAGCTTGACGCGGGGGGCCCAGCCCCAGCATTTT.